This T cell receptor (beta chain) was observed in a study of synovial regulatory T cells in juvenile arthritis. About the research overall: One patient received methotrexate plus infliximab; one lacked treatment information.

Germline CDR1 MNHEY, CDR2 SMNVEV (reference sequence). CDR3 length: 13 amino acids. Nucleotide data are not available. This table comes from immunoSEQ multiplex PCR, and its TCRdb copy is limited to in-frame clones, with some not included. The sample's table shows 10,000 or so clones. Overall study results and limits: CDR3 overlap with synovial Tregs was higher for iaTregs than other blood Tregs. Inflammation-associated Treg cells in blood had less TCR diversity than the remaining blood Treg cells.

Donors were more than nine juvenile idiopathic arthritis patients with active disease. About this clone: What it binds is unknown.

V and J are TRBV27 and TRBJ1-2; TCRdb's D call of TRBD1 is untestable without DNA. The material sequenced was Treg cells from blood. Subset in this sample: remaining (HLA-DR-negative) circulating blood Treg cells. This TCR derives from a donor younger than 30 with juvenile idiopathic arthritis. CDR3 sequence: CASSSGTEYGYTF.